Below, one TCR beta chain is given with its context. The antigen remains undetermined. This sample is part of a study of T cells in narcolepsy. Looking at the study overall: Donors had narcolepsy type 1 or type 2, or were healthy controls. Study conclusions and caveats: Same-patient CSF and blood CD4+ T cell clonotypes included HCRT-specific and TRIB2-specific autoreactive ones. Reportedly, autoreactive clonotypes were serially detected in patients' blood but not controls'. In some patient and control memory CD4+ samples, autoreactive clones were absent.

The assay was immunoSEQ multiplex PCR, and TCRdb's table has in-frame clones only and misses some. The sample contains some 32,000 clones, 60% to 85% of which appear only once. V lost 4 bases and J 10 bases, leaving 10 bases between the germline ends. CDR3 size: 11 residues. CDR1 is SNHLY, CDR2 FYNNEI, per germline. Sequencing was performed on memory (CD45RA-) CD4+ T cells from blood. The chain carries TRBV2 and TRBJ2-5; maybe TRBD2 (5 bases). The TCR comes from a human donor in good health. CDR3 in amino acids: CASSGLGDQYF. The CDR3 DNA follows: TGTGCCAGCAGTGGACTCGGGGACCAGTACTTC.